This T cell receptor (beta chain) was identified in a study of cytomegalovirus exposure and HLA in healthy donors. Per the germline V gene, CDR1 is SGHDN and CDR2 is FVKESK. Germline trimming cut 4 bases from V and 2 bases from J; bases unmatched to any gene: 5. The CDR3 loop spans 14 amino acids. The PCR had 60 Vbeta and 13 Jbeta primers. Profiling relied on immunoSEQ multiplex PCR, and the TCRdb table lists in-frame clones only, not all of them. This table holds roughly 190,000 clones, roughly 83% found once. The origin of this receptor is a woman aged 45-59 years in good health and CMV-seronegative. V usage is TRBV14 and J usage is TRBJ2-7, with 7 nucleotides matching TRBD1. Sequencing used PBMCs. CDR3 residues: CASSPGQIAYEQYF. CDR3 in DNA: TGTGCCAGCAGCCCGGGACAGATTGCCTACGAGCAGTACTTC.